These 31 T cell receptor beta chains were sequenced from one sample in a study of PD-1 blockade in classical Hodgkin lymphoma. Clones were sequenced by immunoSEQ multiplex PCR, and TCRdb holds only the in-frame ones, with some missing. The sample lists tens of thousands of clones, about 88% seen once, with 9.5% to 12% in the top ten. Relapse was seen in all patients after autologous stem cell transplantation, and brentuximab vedotin exposure was variable. The sample was peripheral blood mononuclear cells (PBMCs), taken before the second cycle of nivolumab. The receptor source for this set is a human donor with classical Hodgkin lymphoma.

The chain carries TRBV28 and TRBJ1-5, with D unclear. Trimming removed 6 bases at V and 0 bases at J, with 15 bases between. CDR3 length equals 16 residues. CDR1 is MDHEN, CDR2 SYDVKM, per germline. The CDR3 DNA is TGTGCCAGCAGCTTGCCTAGGGCCCATAGCAATCAGCCCCAGCATTTT. It yields the protein CASSLPRAHSNQPQHF. The full variable domain, in which reference TRBV28 and TRBJ1-5 provide the parts outside the CDR3, is DVKVTQSSRYLVKRTGEKVFLECVQDMDHENMFWYRQDPGLGLRLIYFSYDVKMKEKGDIPEGYSVSREKKERFSLILESASTNQTSMYLCASSLPRAHSNQPQHFGDGTRLSIL.

This rearrangement joins TRBV6-1 to TRBJ1-2; 7 nucleotides align to TRBD1. The germline CDR1 and CDR2 sequences are MNHNS and SASEGT. The junction had 10 bases not matched to a gene; V was cut back by 4 bases and J by 8 bases. This CDR3 is 14 amino acids long. CDR3 coding DNA: TGTGCCAGCAGTGCACGACAGGGCAGTGACGGCTACACCTTC. This gives the protein CASSARQGSDGYTF.

In this sample, this clone turned up a few times. V is TRBV28 and J is TRBJ2-2; D may be TRBD1 or TRBD2 (7 bases each). Trimming pared 5 bases from V and 6 bases from J, leaving 13 bases between. The CDR3 contains 14 residues. CDR1 is MDHEN and CDR2 is SYDVKM in the germline V gene. As DNA, the CDR3 is TGTGCCAGCAGTGTGACAGGGAGGGCCGGGGAGCTGTTTTTT. Its protein is CASSVTGRAGELFF.

The chain links TRBV28 to TRBJ2-1; 9 bases map to TRBD2. Germline V gene lookup returns CDR1 MDHEN and CDR2 SYDVKM. The CDR3 runs to 15 residues. V gave up 5 bases and J gave up 2 bases; unmatched junction bases: 4. This CDR3 reads CASSPQRGAYNEQFF. The CDR3 nucleotides read TGTGCCAGCAGTCCCCAGCGGGGGGCCTACAATGAGCAGTTCTTC.

J is TRBJ2-1 and V is TRBV11-2, with D hard to call. V lost 1 base, J lost 2 bases, and 9 bases lay in between. This CDR3 is 15 amino acids long. Germline CDR1 is SGHAT and CDR2 is FQNNGV. The CDR3 sequence is CASSLVDVAYNEQFF. CDR3 coding DNA: TGTGCCAGCAGCTTAGTTGACGTCGCCTACAATGAGCAGTTCTTC.

The rearrangement joins TRBV5-1 to TRBJ2-1; D is possibly TRBD1 (6 bases). The germline V gene has CDR1 SGHRS and CDR2 YFSETQ. The CDR3 length is 14 residues. V lost 4 bases to trimming and J lost 4 bases, with 12 bases between them. The CDR3 sequence: CASSTDSSYNEQFF. The CDR3 nucleotides read TGCGCCAGCAGCACGGACAGTTCTTACAATGAGCAGTTCTTC.

The rearrangement uses TRBV5-1 and TRBJ2-3; TRBD2 aligns across 8 bases. J was trimmed by 1 base and V by 4 bases; bases with no gene match: 2. This CDR3 spans 14 amino acids. Germline assignment: CDR1 SGHRS and CDR2 YFSETQ. The CDR3 spells CASSPGLGTDTQYF. In DNA, the CDR3 is TGCGCCAGCAGCCCGGGACTAGGCACAGATACGCAGTATTTT.

J is TRBJ2-5 and V is TRBV7-9, with D unresolved. Germline CDR1 and CDR2: SEHNR and FQNEAQ (reference sequence). The CDR3 totals 17 residues. V was cut by 1 base and J by 5 bases, with 20 bases left in between. The CDR3 reads CASSLGEGRAPMETQYF. DNA for the CDR3: TGTGCCAGCAGCTTAGGCGAAGGAAGGGCGCCAATGGAGACCCAGTACTTC.

The CDR3, as DNA: TGTGCCAGCAGTGTTGTAGGTCAGTTCACCGGGGAGCTGTTTTTT. As protein: CASSVVGQFTGELFF. V gene TRBV6-1 combines with J gene TRBJ2-2; D is unclear. Germline assignment: CDR1 MNHNS and CDR2 SASEGT. The CDR3 has 15 amino acids. V was pared by 4 bases and J by 4 bases, with 13 bases between.

This clone was detected once. The rearrangement joins TRBV5-5 to TRBJ1-2, with 10 bases lining up with TRBD1. V lost 2 bases to trimming and J lost 7 bases; unmatched junction nucleotides: 14. This CDR3 has 17 residues. Germline assignment: CDR1 SGHKS and CDR2 YYEKEE (reference sequence). The CDR3 is CASSFGGVRDRGGGYTF. The CDR3 DNA follows: TGTGCCAGCAGCTTCGGAGGGGTGCGGGACAGGGGCGGTGGCTACACCTTC.

The genes are TRBV19 and TRBJ2-3; 9 nucleotides line up with TRBD2. From germline, CDR1 is LNHDA and CDR2 SQIVND (reference sequence). The V and J ends lost 6 bases and 6 bases, in that order; junction bases with no gene match: 7. The CDR3 has 14 amino acids. This chain's CDR3 is CASSYSGGEDTQYF. CDR3 bases: TGTGCCAGTAGCTATAGCGGGGGCGAGGATACGCAGTATTTT.

V and J are TRBV15 and TRBJ2-1; 12 bases fit TRBD2. The V segment lost 8 bases and the J segment 9 bases; nucleotides outside the gene matches: 8. This CDR3 comprises 14 residues. Germline V lookup: CDR1 LNHNV, CDR2 YYDKDF (reference sequence). CDR3 loop: CATSTSGSGAEQFF. CDR3 DNA: TGTGCCACCTCGACTAGCGGGAGCGGGGCTGAGCAGTTCTTC.

The gene calls are TRBV6-1 and TRBJ2-1, with 8 bases aligning to TRBD1. Trimming removed 4 bases from V and 0 bases from J; junction bases left unmatched: 5. The V gene's germline CDR1 is MNHNS and CDR2 SASEGT. The CDR3 extends over 16 amino acids. CDR3 nucleotide sequence: TGTGCCAGCAGTGGGCAGGGGGCGGGCTCCTACAATGAGCAGTTCTTC. Protein product: CASSGQGAGSYNEQFF.

The chain joins TRBV7-9 to TRBJ2-3; D not resolved. In germline, CDR1 is SEHNR, CDR2 FQNEAQ (reference sequence). V lost 5 bases to trimming and J lost 5 bases, with 8 bases between them. CDR3 size: 12 residues. The CDR3, as DNA: TGTGCCAGCAGCCTAACTGGAGATACGCAGTATTTT. It encodes CASSLTGDTQYF.

The chain couples TRBV5-1 to TRBJ1-1; no reliable D call. Trimming cost V 4 bases and J 1 base, with 2 bases left between them. The CDR3 runs 11 residues. CDR1 SGHRS and CDR2 YFSETQ come from the germline V gene. The CDR3 DNA reads as TGCGCCAGCAGCGGGAACACTGAAGCTTTCTTT. It codes for CASSGNTEAFF.

The genes are TRBV28 and TRBJ2-7; TRBD2 matches at 12 bases. The junction had 13 bases not matched to a gene; V was cut back by 3 bases and J by 7 bases. Germline lookup yields CDR1 MDHEN and CDR2 SYDVKM. The CDR3 runs 17 residues. CDR3 DNA: TGTGCCAGCAGTTTTGTTTCCCGGACTAGCGGGATGGGGGAGCAGTACTTC. It translates to CASSFVSRTSGMGEQYF.

The chain joins TRBV28 to TRBJ2-7; no definite D call. The CDR3 is 15 amino acids. Between the trimmed V and J ends, which lost 3 bases and 2 bases, there was a span of 14 bases. Germline V gives CDR1 MDHEN, CDR2 SYDVKM. The CDR3 loop is CASSFDRWEAYEQYF. For the CDR3, the DNA is TGTGCCAGCAGTTTTGATCGCTGGGAAGCCTACGAGCAGTACTTC.

This clone came up a few times. The J gene is TRBJ2-5, the V gene TRBV11-2; TRBD1 is a possible D gene (5 bases). Trimming cost V 1 base and J 12 bases, with 9 bases left between them. The CDR3 has 11 residues. The V gene's germline CDR1 is SGHAT and CDR2 FQNNGV. DNA for the CDR3: TGTGCCAGCAGCTTAGCCCTCAGGGAGTACTTC. This codes for CASSLALREYF.

The chain employs TRBV7-3 and TRBJ1-5, with D possibly TRBD1 on 5 matching bases. Trimming left V 4 bases short and J 4 bases short, with 14 bases between. The germline V gene has CDR1 SGHTA and CDR2 FQGTGA. The CDR3 is 15 amino acids. CDR3 loop: CASSSIGDSNQPQHF. The CDR3 DNA sequence: TGTGCCAGCAGCTCCATAGGGGACTCAAATCAGCCCCAGCATTTT.

V is TRBV4-1 and J is TRBJ2-2, with TRBD1 matching over 9 bases. The V gene's germline CDR1 is MGHRA and CDR2 YSYEKL. Germline trimming cut 4 bases from V and 7 bases from J; bases unmatched to any gene: 13. The CDR3 contains 17 residues. In DNA form, the CDR3 reads TGCGCCAGCAGCCCCTACCTGTTTACAGGGGGCGGCGGGGAGCTGTTTTTT. Amino acids: CASSPYLFTGGGGELFF.

V gene TRBV28 combines with J gene TRBJ2-1; TRBD1 or TRBD2 may be the D gene (5 bases each). Looked up from germline, CDR1 is MDHEN and CDR2 is SYDVKM. This CDR3 has 15 residues. Deletions cut 2 bases from V and 4 bases from J, with 12 bases between. The CDR3 sequence: CASSLGGRDYNEQFF. The CDR3, as DNA: TGTGCCAGCAGTTTAGGGGGACGGGATTACAATGAGCAGTTCTTC.

There are a few counts of this clone. The CDR3: CASGEGGWSTEAFF. The CDR3 bases are TGTGCCAGTGGAGAGGGGGGCTGGAGCACTGAAGCTTTCTTT. V usage is TRBV19 and J usage is TRBJ1-1; TRBD1 might be the D (6 bases). The CDR3 sequence is 14 residues long. Trimming pared 8 bases from V and 4 bases from J, leaving 17 bases between. The germline V gene has CDR1 LNHDA and CDR2 SQIVND (reference sequence).

The V gene is TRBV6-6, the J gene TRBJ1-1; D uncertain. Germline loops: CDR1 MNHNY, CDR2 SVGAGI (reference sequence). Trimming took 0 bases from V and 0 from J, leaving 5 bases between them. This CDR3 contains 14 residues. Here the CDR3 DNA reads TGTGCCAGCAGTTACTCGTCAGTGAACACTGAAGCTTTCTTT. Translation gives CASSYSSVNTEAFF.

The chain recombines TRBV5-1 with TRBJ1-4, with 8 bases lining up with TRBD1. This CDR3 comprises 17 residues. Germline CDR1 and CDR2: SGHRS and YFSETQ. J lost 4 bases, V lost 0 bases, and 8 bases had no gene match. For the CDR3, the DNA is TGCGCCAGCAGCTTGGTTGGCGGACAGGGAGTTAATGAAAAACTGTTTTTT. Its protein is CASSLVGGQGVNEKLFF.

This chain joins TRBV10-2 and TRBJ2-7; D possibly corresponds to TRBD2 (6 bases). The CDR3 has 15 amino acids. Germline-derived CDR1 and CDR2 are WSHSY and SAAADI. Trimming cost V 0 bases and J 1 base, with 10 bases left between them. CDR3 in amino acids: CASSESGGRSYEQYF. The CDR3, as DNA: TGCGCCAGCAGTGAGTCGGGTGGGAGGTCCTACGAGCAGTACTTC.

This chain joins TRBV5-4 and TRBJ2-3, with 14 bases matching TRBD2. This CDR3 spans 16 amino acids. V shed 4 bases and J 6 bases; nucleotides not matched to a gene: 7. Germline-derived CDR1 and CDR2 are SGHNT and YYREEE (reference sequence). The CDR3 DNA follows: TGTGCCAGCAGCAGGGGACTAGCGGGAGTGAACGATACGCAGTATTTT. This encodes CASSRGLAGVNDTQYF.

This chain uses TRBV6-5 with TRBJ2-7; 8 bases agree with TRBD1. After removal of 0 bases from V and 5 bases from J, the junction contained 6 bases not matched to a gene. The CDR3 consists of 15 residues. Per the germline V gene, CDR1 is MNHEY and CDR2 is SVGAGI. DNA for the CDR3: TGTGCCAGCAGTTACTCGCGGACAGGGTGGAACGAGCAGTACTTC. It is translated as CASSYSRTGWNEQYF.

The chain has TRBV5-1 and TRBJ2-3; no definite D call. Germline CDR1 reads SGHRS; CDR2 reads YFSETQ. The CDR3 contains 14 residues. The germline V and J ends were trimmed by 0 bases and 4 bases, with 9 bases remaining between them. The CDR3 DNA reads as TGCGCCAGCAGCTTGGAGTGGGAATCAGATACGCAGTATTTT. Translating gives CASSLEWESDTQYF. The complete variable domain, with remaining parts taken from reference TRBV5-1 and TRBJ2-3, reads KAGVTQTPRYLIKTRGQQVTLSCSPISGHRSVSWYQQTPGQGLQFLFEYFSETQRNKGNFPGRFSGRQFSNSRSEMNVSTLELGDSALYLCASSLEWESDTQYFGPGTRLTVL.

The chain joins TRBV7-6 to TRBJ1-5; tentative D call: TRBD1 (6 bases). This CDR3 is 13 amino acids long. The V gene's germline CDR1 is SGHVS and CDR2 FNYEAQ. The ends were cut back, 3 bases at V and 5 bases at J, with 8 bases in the middle. The CDR3: CASSLDRYQPQHF. CDR3 bases: TGTGCCAGCAGCTTGGACAGATATCAGCCCCAGCATTTT. The complete variable domain, with remaining parts taken from reference TRBV7-6 and TRBJ1-5, reads GAGVSQSPRYKVTKRGQDVALRCDPISGHVSLYWYRQALGQGPEFLTYFNYEAQQDKSGLPNDRFSAERPEGSISTLTIQRTEQRDSAMYRCASSLDRYQPQHFGDGTRLSIL.

The rearrangement links TRBV21-1 to TRBJ2-5; TRBD2 was called by the table and not checked on the DNA. TRBV21-1 is a documented pseudogene. This CDR3 has 14 residues. CDR3 in DNA: TGTGCCAGCGGGACCTCGACTAGTGAGGAGACCCAGTACTTC. Translating it yields CASGTSTSEETQYF.

The chain joins TRBV28 to TRBJ2-7; maybe TRBD1 (6 bases). Germline CDR1 MDHEN, CDR2 SYDVKM. V shed 2 bases and J shed 7 bases, with 12 bases lying between them. This CDR3 is 13 amino acids long. In nucleotides, the CDR3 is TGTGCCAGCAGTTTACAGTCAGGGGATGAGCAGTACTTC. Translated, it gives CASSLQSGDEQYF.